Described below is a single TCR beta chain sequence and its context. Its specificity is not known. All donors were healthy HIV-negative adults lacking recent acute infections or vaccinations. Some clones are missing from TCRdb's copy, which holds only in-frame ones; the method was immunoSEQ multiplex PCR. In the table there are 2 million to 2.5 million clones, about 92% of which are singletons. The sample originates from a study of shared clonotypes between healthy human individuals. Overall study findings and caveats: Naive subsets generally had larger estimated richness than memory subsets.

The sequenced sample was naive CD4+ T cells from PBMCs. Subset denoted: CD45RA+ positively selected. The TCR sequence derives from a man younger than 35 in good health. Some clones in this sample may be carry-over from other donors' samples.

CDR3 nucleotides: TGCAGCGTTCAGCGGGAGGATGAGCAGTTCTTC. It codes for CSVQREDEQFF. The chain joins TRBV29-1 to TRBJ2-1; the match to TRBD2 covers 9 bases. The germline V gene has CDR1 SQVTM and CDR2 ANQGSEA. This CDR3 contains 11 residues. V shed 5 bases and J 8 bases; nucleotides not matched to a gene: 1.